The present T cell receptor (beta chain) was sequenced within a study of cytomegalovirus exposure and HLA in healthy donors. The PCR contained 60 Vbeta and 13 Jbeta primers. The assay was immunoSEQ multiplex PCR, and TCRdb's table has in-frame clones only and misses some. The sample has about 130,000 clones; around three quarters are singletons. Comments on this clone: Antigen specificity is unknown. The identical CDR3 is also encoded by other nucleotide sequences in the sample.

Findings of the study overall: Solely CMV serostatus was available to characterize immune exposure. For TCR beta chains, V- and J-gene trimming was later linked to a missense DCLRE1C variant. Associated with cytomegalovirus, according to the listing, were 150 to 200 TCR beta chains.

The TCR sequence derives from a male donor in good health and CMV-seronegative. Sequencing was performed on PBMCs.

The DNA of the CDR3 is TGCGCCAGCAGCTTGGATCCGAGCTCCTACGAGCAGTACTTC. It translates to CASSLDPSSYEQYF. The V call is TRBV5-1, the J call TRBJ2-7, with D hard to call. V lost 0 bases to trimming and J lost 0 bases, with 7 bases between them. There are 14 residues in the CDR3. Looked up from germline, CDR1 is SGHRS and CDR2 is YFSETQ.